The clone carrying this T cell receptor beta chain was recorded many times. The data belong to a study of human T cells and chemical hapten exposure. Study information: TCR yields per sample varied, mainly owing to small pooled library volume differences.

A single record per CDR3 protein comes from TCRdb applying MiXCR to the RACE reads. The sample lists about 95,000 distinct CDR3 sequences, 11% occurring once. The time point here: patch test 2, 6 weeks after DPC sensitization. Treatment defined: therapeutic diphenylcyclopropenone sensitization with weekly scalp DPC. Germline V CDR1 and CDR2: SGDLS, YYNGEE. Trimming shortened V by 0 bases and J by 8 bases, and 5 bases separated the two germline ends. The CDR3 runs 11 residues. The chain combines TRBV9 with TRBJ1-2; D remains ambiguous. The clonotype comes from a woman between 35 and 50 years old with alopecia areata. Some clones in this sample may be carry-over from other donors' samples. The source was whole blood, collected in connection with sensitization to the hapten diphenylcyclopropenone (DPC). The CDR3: CASSVDGGYTF. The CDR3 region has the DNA TGTGCCAGCAGCGTAGATGGGGGCTACACCTTC.